The sequence of this TCR beta chain was determined in a study of blood T cells in healthy people across ages. CDR1 and CDR2 from the germline V gene are MNHEY and SVGEGT. This CDR3 spans 13 amino acids. V dropped 7 bases and J dropped 0 bases, with 6 bases sitting between them. A sample-barcoded 5' primer and a J-beta primer mix were used in a second PCR of roughly 7 to 12 cycles. TCRdb reprocessed the 5' RACE reads via MiXCR and lists one record per CDR3 protein. The table includes about 1.5 million distinct CDR3 sequences, about 45% detected once. The J gene is TRBJ1-4, the V gene TRBV6-2 or TRBV6-3; the D is unclear. The TCR sequence derives from a woman aged 18 to 35 in good health. Source material: blood. The CDR3 DNA is TGTGCCAGCAAGGAGGCAACTAATGAAAAACTGTTTTTT. Protein product: CASKEATNEKLFF.